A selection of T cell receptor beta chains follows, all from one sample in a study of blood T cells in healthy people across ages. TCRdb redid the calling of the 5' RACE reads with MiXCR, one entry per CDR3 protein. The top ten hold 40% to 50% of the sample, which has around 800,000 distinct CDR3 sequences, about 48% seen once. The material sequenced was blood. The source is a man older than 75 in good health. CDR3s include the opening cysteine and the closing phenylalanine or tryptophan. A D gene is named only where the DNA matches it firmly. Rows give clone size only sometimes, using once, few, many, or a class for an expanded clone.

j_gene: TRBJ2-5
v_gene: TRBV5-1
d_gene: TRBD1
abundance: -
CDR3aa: CAGRSPGQVRGEQYF
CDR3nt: TGCGCCGGCAGATCTCCGGGACAGGTACGAGGTGAGCAGTACTTC

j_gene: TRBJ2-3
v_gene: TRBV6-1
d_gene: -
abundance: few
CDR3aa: CASIPGPGSDTQYF
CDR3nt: TGTGCCAGCATCCCGGGACCCGGCTCAGATACGCAGTATTTT

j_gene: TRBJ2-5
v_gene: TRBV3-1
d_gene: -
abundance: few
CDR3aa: CASSQVGGGQETQYF
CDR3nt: TGTGCCAGCAGCCAAGTCGGGGGAGGCCAAGAGACCCAGTACTTC

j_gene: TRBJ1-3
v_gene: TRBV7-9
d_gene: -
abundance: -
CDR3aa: CASSWFSGNTIYF
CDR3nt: TGTGCCAGCAGTTGGTTCTCTGGAAACACCATATATTTT

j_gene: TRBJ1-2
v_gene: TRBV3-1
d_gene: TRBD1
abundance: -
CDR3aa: CASSQGAGGSYGYTF
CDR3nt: TGTGCCAGCAGCCAAGGGGCAGGGGGCTCCTATGGCTACACCTTC

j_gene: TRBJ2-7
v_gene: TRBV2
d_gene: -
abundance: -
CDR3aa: CASSGATHSYEQYF
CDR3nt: TGTGCCAGCAGTGGGGCGACTCACTCCTACGAGCAGTACTTC

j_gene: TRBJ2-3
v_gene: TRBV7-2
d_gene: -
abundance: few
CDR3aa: CASSPAGLDTQYF
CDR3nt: TGTGCCAGCAGCCCGGCGGGGCTAGATACGCAGTATTTT

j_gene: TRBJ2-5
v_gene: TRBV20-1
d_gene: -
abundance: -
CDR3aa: CSARPNQVVGTQYF
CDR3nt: TGCAGTGCTAGGCCCAACCAGGTCGTAGGGACCCAGTACTTC

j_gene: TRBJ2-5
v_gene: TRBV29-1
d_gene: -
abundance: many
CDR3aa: CSVGGDHQETQYF
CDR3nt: TGCAGCGTTGGGGGGGACCACCAAGAGACCCAGTACTTC

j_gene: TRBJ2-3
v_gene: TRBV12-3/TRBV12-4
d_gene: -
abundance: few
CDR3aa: CASSSPGPDTQYF
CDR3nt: TGTGCCAGCAGTTCGCCGGGCCCAGATACGCAGTATTTT